This TCR beta chain was retrieved from a study of cytomegalovirus exposure and HLA in healthy donors. Per germline, CDR1 SGHTA and CDR2 FQGNSA. The germline V and J ends were trimmed by 5 bases and 4 bases, with 12 bases remaining between them. The length of the CDR3 is 15 residues. This clone showed up just once. PCR was performed using 60 Vbeta and 13 Jbeta primers. The repertoire was sequenced with immunoSEQ multiplex PCR; TCRdb's copy has only in-frame clones and lacks some. This table has roughly 150,000 clones, roughly 85% appearing once. The chain carries TRBV7-2 and TRBJ1-6; TRBD1 might be the D (6 bases). The sequenced sample was PBMCs. This receptor was taken from a boy aged 2 to 10 in good health and CMV-seronegative. CDR3 in amino acids: CASSLDSNYNSPLHF. In nucleotides, the CDR3 is TGTGCCAGCAGCCTGGACAGTAATTATAATTCACCCCTCCACTTT.